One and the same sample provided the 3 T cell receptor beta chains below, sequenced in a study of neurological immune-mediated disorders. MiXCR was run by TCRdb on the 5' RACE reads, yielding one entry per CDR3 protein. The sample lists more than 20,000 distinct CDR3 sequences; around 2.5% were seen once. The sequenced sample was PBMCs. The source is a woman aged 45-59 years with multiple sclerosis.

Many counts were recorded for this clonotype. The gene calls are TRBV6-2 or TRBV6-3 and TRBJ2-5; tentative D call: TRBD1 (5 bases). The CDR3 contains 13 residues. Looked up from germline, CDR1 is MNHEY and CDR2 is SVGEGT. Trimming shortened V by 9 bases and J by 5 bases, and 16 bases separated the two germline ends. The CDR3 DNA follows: TGTGCCAGTGGGGCCCACTCTCGTGAGACCCAGTACTTC. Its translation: CASGAHSRETQYF.

Here the CDR3 reads CATSLGKLETQYF. CDR3 bases: TGTGCTACGAGCTTAGGGAAGTTGGAGACCCAGTACTTC. The chain couples TRBV12-3 or TRBV12-4 to TRBJ2-5; D remains unclear. The CDR3 is made up of 13 amino acids.

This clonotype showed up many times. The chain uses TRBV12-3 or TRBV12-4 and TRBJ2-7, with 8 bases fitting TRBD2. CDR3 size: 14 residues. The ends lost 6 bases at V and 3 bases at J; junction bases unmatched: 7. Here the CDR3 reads CASSIGGTSYEQYF. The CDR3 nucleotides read TGTGCCAGCAGCATAGGGGGGACTAGCTACGAGCAGTACTTC.